The clone carrying this TCR beta chain has just a few counts. In the original analysis: Using reference gene primer amplification, nucleated cell counts were estimated. Data came from immunoSEQ multiplex PCR; TCRdb stores just in-frame clones and leaves some out. The V and J calls and the clone size are those of that table, but D and trimming were determined from the DNA. The sample consists of some 76,000 clones, roughly 82% of them appearing once. This sample stems from a study of blood T cell repertoires in COVID-19. Background on the study: T cells, B-cell-depleted T cells, or PBMCs supplied cDNA or gDNA.

V gave up 4 bases and J gave up 4 bases, with 8 bases separating them. Germline lookup yields CDR1 MNHEY and CDR2 SMNVEV (reference sequence). This CDR3 has 13 residues. The J gene is TRBJ1-3, the V gene TRBV27; D is perhaps TRBD1 (5 bases). The sample consisted of peripheral blood. This clonotype was obtained from a man aged 45 to 65 with acute or convalescent COVID-19. CDR3 coding DNA: TGTGCCAGCAGTTACCGGGGGGGAAACACCATATATTTT. Translated: CASSYRGGNTIYF.